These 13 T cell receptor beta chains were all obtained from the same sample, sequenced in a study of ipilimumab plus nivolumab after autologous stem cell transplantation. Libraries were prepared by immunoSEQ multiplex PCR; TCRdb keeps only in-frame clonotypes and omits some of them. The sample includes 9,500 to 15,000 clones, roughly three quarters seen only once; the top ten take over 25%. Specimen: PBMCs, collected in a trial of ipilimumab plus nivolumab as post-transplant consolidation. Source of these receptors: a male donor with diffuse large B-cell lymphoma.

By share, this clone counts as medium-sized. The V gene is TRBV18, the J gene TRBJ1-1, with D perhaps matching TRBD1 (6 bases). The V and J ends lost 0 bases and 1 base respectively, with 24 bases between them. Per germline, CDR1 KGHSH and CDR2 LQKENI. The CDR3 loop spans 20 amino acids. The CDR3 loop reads CASSPPSTNSFGTWNTEAFF. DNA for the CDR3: TGTGCCAGCTCACCACCGTCGACAAACTCATTCGGGACATGGAACACTGAAGCTTTCTTT. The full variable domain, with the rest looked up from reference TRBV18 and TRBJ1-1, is NAGVMQNPRHLVRRRGQEARLRCSPMKGHSHVYWYRQLPEEGLKFMVYLQKENIIDESGMPKERFSAEFPKEGPSILRIQQVVRGDSAAYFCASSPPSTNSFGTWNTEAFFGQGTRLTVV.

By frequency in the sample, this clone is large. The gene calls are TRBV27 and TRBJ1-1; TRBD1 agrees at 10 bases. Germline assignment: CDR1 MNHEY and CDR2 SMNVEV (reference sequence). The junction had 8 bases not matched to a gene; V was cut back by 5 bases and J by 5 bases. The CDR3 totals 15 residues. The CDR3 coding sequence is TGTGCCAGCAGTATCACCGGGACAGGGGCTACTGAAGCTTTCTTT. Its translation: CASSITGTGATEAFF.

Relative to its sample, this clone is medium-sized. The CDR3 DNA sequence: TGCGCCAGCAGCCAAGAGACGAACACCATATATTTT. Protein sequence: CASSQETNTIYF. V is TRBV4-1 and J is TRBJ1-3, with D uncertain. V was shortened by 0 bases and J by 7 bases, with 4 bases between the two germline ends. CDR3 length: 12 amino acids. Germline CDR1 is MGHRA and CDR2 is YSYEKL.

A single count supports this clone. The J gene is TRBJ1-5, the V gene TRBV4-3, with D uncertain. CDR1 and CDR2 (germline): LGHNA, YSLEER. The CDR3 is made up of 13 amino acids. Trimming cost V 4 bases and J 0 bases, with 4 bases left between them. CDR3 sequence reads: CASSLNSNQPQHF. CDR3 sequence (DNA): TGCGCCAGCAGCCTAAATAGCAATCAGCCCCAGCATTTT.

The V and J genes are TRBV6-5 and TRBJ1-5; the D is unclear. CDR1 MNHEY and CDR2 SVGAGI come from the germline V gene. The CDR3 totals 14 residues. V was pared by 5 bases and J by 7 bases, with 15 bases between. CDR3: CASSTGSPRQPQHF. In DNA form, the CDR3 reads TGTGCCAGCAGTACCGGGTCCCCAAGGCAGCCCCAGCATTTT.

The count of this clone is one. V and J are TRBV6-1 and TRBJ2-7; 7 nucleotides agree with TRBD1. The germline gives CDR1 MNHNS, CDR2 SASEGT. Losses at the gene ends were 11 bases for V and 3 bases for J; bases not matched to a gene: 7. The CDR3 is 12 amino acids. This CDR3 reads CAAQGEHYEQYF. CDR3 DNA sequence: TGTGCCGCCCAGGGGGAGCACTACGAGCAGTACTTC.

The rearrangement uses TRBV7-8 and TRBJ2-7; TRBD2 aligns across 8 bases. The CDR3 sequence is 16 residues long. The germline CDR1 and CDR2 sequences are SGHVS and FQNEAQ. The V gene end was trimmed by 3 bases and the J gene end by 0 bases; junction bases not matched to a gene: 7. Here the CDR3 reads CASSLWERETSYEQYF. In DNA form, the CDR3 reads TGTGCCAGCAGCTTGTGGGAGCGGGAGACCTCCTACGAGCAGTACTTC.

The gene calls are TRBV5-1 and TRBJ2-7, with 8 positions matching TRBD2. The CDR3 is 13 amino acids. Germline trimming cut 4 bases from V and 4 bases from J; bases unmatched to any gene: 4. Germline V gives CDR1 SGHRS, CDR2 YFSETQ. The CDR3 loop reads CASSLSGIYEQYF. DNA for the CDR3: TGCGCCAGCAGCCTTAGCGGGATATACGAGCAGTACTTC. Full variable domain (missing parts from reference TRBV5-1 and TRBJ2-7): KAGVTQTPRYLIKTRGQQVTLSCSPISGHRSVSWYQQTPGQGLQFLFEYFSETQRNKGNFPGRFSGRQFSNSRSEMNVSTLELGDSALYLCASSLSGIYEQYFGPGTRLTVT.

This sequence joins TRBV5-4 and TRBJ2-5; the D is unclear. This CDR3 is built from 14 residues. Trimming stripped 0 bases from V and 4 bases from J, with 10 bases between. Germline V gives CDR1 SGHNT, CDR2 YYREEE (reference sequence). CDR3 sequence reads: CASSLVGAGETQYF. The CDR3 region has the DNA TGTGCCAGCAGCTTGGTTGGCGCAGGAGAGACCCAGTACTTC.

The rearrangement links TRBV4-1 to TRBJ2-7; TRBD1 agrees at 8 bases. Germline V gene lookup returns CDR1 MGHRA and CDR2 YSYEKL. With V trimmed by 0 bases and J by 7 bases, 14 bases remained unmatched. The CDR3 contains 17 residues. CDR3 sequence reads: CASSQELRTGRTTEQYF. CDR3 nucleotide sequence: TGCGCCAGCAGCCAAGAGCTTAGGACAGGGCGGACAACTGAGCAGTACTTC.

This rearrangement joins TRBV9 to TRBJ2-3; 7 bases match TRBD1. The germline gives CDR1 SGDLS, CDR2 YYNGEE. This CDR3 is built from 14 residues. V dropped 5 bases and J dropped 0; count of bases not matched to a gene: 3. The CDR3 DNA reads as TGTGCCAGCAGAGGGACAGCCAGCACAGATACGCAGTATTTT. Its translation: CASRGTASTDTQYF.

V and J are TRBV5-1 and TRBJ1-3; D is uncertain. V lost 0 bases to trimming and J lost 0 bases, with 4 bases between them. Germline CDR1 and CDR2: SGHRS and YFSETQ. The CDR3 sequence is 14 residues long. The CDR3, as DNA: TGCGCCAGCAGCTTGGGGGTCTCTGGAAACACCATATATTTT. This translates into CASSLGVSGNTIYF.

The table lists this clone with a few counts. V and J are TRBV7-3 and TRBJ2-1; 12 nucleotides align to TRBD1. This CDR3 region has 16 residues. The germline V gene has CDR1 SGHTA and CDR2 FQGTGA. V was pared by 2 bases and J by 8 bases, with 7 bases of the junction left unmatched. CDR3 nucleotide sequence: TGTGCCAGCAGCTTAGTCGGGGACAGGGGGCTCGATGAGCAGTTCTTC. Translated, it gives CASSLVGDRGLDEQFF. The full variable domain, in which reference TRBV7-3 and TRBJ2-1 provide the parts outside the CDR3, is GAGVSQTPSNKVTEKGKYVELRCDPISGHTALYWYRQSLGQGPEFLIYFQGTGAADDSGLPNDRFFAVRPEGSVSTLKIQRTERGDSAVYLCASSLVGDRGLDEQFFGPGTRLTVL.